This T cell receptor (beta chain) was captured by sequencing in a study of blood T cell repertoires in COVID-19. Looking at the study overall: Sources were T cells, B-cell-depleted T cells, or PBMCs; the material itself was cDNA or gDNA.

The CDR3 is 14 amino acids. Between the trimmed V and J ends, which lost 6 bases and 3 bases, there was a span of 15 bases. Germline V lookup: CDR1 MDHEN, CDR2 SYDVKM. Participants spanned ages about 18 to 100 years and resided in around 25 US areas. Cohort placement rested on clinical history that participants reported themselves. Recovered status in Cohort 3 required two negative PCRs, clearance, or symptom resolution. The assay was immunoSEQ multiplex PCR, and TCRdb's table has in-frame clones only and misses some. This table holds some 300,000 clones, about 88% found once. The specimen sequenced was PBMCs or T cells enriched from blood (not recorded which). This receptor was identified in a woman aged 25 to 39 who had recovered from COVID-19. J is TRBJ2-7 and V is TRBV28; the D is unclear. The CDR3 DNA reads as TGTGCCAGCAGCCCATTCAGATTAAGCTACGAGCAGTACTTC. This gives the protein CASSPFRLSYEQYF.